These T cell receptor beta chains were read from a single sample in a study of cytomegalovirus exposure and HLA in healthy donors. TCRdb's table, derived via immunoSEQ multiplex PCR, lists solely in-frame clones and lacks some. This sample has around 71,000 clones, with over 85% found just once. The source material was PBMCs. The origin of the receptors is a man between 18 and 35 years old in good health and CMV-seropositive. The conserved cysteine and the conserved F or W are not part of the CDR3 here.

v_gene: TRBV27; j_gene: TRBJ2-7; CDR3aa: ATRAGVREQY
v_gene: TRBV4-2; j_gene: TRBJ2-1; CDR3aa: ASSQSIAGGVDEQF
v_gene: TRBV19; j_gene: TRBJ1-1; CDR3aa: ASSIDPRTEAF
v_gene: TRBV5-5; j_gene: TRBJ2-7; CDR3aa: ASSPTGDYEQY
v_gene: TRBV7-3; j_gene: TRBJ2-1; CDR3aa: ASSLGSGRAPYNEQF
v_gene: TRBV18; j_gene: TRBJ2-1; CDR3aa: ASSEGQRLLNEQF
v_gene: TRBV5-1; j_gene: TRBJ2-7; CDR3aa: ASKRTGDYEQY
v_gene: TRBV6-4; j_gene: TRBJ2-3; CDR3aa: ASSDITGGPDTQY
v_gene: TRBV30; j_gene: TRBJ2-2; CDR3aa: AGAARSGELF
v_gene: TRBV27; j_gene: TRBJ2-7; CDR3aa: ASSLSAGTSGRAMY
v_gene: TRBV12-5; j_gene: TRBJ2-2; CDR3aa: ASGLVLSGGIPNTGELF
v_gene: TRBV19; j_gene: TRBJ2-1; CDR3aa: ATTSAYNEQF
v_gene: TRBV5-1; j_gene: TRBJ2-7; CDR3aa: ASRDSSYEQY
v_gene: TRBV5-1; j_gene: TRBJ2-5; CDR3aa: ASSPEGGGETQY
v_gene: TRBV2; j_gene: TRBJ1-1; CDR3aa: ASRDTVNTEAF
v_gene: TRBV7-7; j_gene: TRBJ2-5; CDR3aa: ASSLGSGGRETQY
v_gene: TRBV5-6; j_gene: TRBJ2-7; CDR3aa: ASSLEFSGRLYEQY
v_gene: TRBV23-1; j_gene: TRBJ2-1; CDR3aa: ASSQSNFGGGNEQF
v_gene: TRBV10-3; j_gene: TRBJ1-6; CDR3aa: AIKGQSSYNSPLH
v_gene: TRBV27; j_gene: TRBJ2-7; CDR3aa: ASSPRPPGSYEQY
v_gene: TRBV5-1; j_gene: TRBJ2-3; CDR3aa: ASSCNLDRGRTDTQY
v_gene: TRBV5-6; j_gene: TRBJ1-1; CDR3aa: ASTVLGGVKNTEAF
v_gene: TRBV28; j_gene: TRBJ2-7; CDR3aa: ASSLTYEQY
v_gene: TRBV2; j_gene: TRBJ2-1; CDR3aa: ASRIPVGLLAFSNEQF
v_gene: TRBV6-8; j_gene: TRBJ1-4; CDR3aa: ASSYPGQGREKLF
v_gene: TRBV11-2; j_gene: TRBJ2-5; CDR3aa: ASSRSPGETQY
v_gene: TRBV28; j_gene: TRBJ2-5; CDR3aa: ASSPRQAGKETQY
v_gene: TRBV29-1; j_gene: TRBJ2-2; CDR3aa: SVPGEGELF
v_gene: TRBV7-2; j_gene: TRBJ2-1; CDR3aa: ASSPGGSGNYNEQF
v_gene: TRBV5-1; j_gene: TRBJ2-3; CDR3aa: ASSFGSSTAGSSTDTQY
v_gene: TRBV7-6; j_gene: TRBJ2-3; CDR3aa: ASSSSGTSSLDTQY
v_gene: TRBV6-1; j_gene: TRBJ1-3; CDR3aa: ASSAGASGNTIY
v_gene: TRBV6-1; j_gene: TRBJ2-5; CDR3aa: ASSSLAGGPETQY
v_gene: TRBV4-2; j_gene: TRBJ2-3; CDR3aa: ASSLGQGDTDTQY
v_gene: TRBV6-5; j_gene: TRBJ2-1; CDR3aa: ASSYRSRGNNEQF
v_gene: TRBV7-9; j_gene: TRBJ1-1; CDR3aa: ASSLYGEGGTEAF
v_gene: TRBV28; j_gene: TRBJ2-7; CDR3aa: ASRLTTGGEAYEQY
v_gene: TRBV5-1; j_gene: TRBJ2-3; CDR3aa: ASRGSGPPTDTQY
v_gene: TRBV18; j_gene: TRBJ2-5; CDR3aa: ASSPPNSQETQY
v_gene: TRBV6-6; j_gene: TRBJ2-1; CDR3aa: ASSPSWTGYNEQF
v_gene: TRBV19; j_gene: TRBJ2-7; CDR3aa: ASSFTSGAYEQY
v_gene: TRBV4-1; j_gene: TRBJ2-5; CDR3aa: ASSQGGRGTQY
v_gene: TRBV18; j_gene: TRBJ2-7; CDR3aa: ASSPSYGGLNEQY
v_gene: TRBV7-2; j_gene: NA; CDR3aa: ASSSGLAGNEQY
v_gene: TRBV15; j_gene: TRBJ2-7; CDR3aa: ATSPDRISYEQY
v_gene: TRBV13; j_gene: TRBJ2-7; CDR3aa: ASSRRSGRASGEQY
v_gene: TRBV19; j_gene: TRBJ2-7; CDR3aa: ASSSETGDEQY
v_gene: TRBV30; j_gene: TRBJ1-6; CDR3aa: AWTRTGKYSPLH
v_gene: TRBV7-2; j_gene: TRBJ2-5; CDR3aa: ASSIRGGGETQY
v_gene: TRBV27; j_gene: TRBJ2-7; CDR3aa: ASSPITGDEQY
v_gene: TRBV5-1; j_gene: TRBJ1-4; CDR3aa: ASSLVGSSNEKLF
v_gene: TRBV5-1; j_gene: TRBJ2-5; CDR3aa: ASSSLPSGKETQY
v_gene: TRBV27; j_gene: TRBJ2-5; CDR3aa: ASSPQRIYGGQETQY
v_gene: TRBV14; j_gene: TRBJ2-1; CDR3aa: ASGRTIGQAINEQF
v_gene: TRBV5-1; j_gene: TRBJ1-2; CDR3aa: ASSLNQGSYGYT
v_gene: TRBV5-3; j_gene: TRBJ2-7; CDR3aa: ARSCYEQY
v_gene: TRBV20-1; j_gene: TRBJ2-3; CDR3aa: SASNWDTQY